A single sample is the source of the 30 T cell receptor beta chains below, sequenced in a study of blood T cell repertoires in COVID-19 (TCRdb year 2020). Library preparation used the immunoSEQ multiplex PCR assay. Not all clones reach the TCRdb copy of this immuneACCESS table, which keeps in-frame sequences only. Checked studies attribute under half of the gap to unresolved V genes and leave the rest unexplained. The sample has about 170,000 clones on record, approximately 84% of them singletons. The ten largest account for around an eighth of the sample. The specimen was peripheral blood. All receptors come from a young man with active or convalescent COVID-19.

The chain has TRBV6-5 and TRBJ2-3, with 11 nucleotides matching TRBD1. The trim removed 0 bases at V and 5 bases at J, leaving 4 bases unmatched. CDR1 and CDR2 (germline): MNHEY, SVGAGI. The CDR3 loop spans 16 amino acids. The CDR3 coding sequence is TGTGCCAGCAGTTACTCTTGGACAGGGGGCGGAGATACGCAGTATTTT. Translating it yields CASSYSWTGGGDTQYF.

This rearrangement joins TRBV4-1 to TRBJ1-3; weak D call: TRBD1 (5 bases). The V end lost 7 bases, the J end lost 2 bases, and 12 bases lay between the germline ends. This CDR3 spans 14 amino acids. Germline lookup yields CDR1 MGHRA and CDR2 YSYEKL. As DNA, the CDR3 is TGCGCCAGCATGGGGGGTGCCACTGGAAACACCATATATTTT. Residues: CASMGGATGNTIYF.

The chain combines TRBV20-1 with TRBJ1-1; no firm D call. V gave up 2 bases and J gave up 4 bases, with 5 bases separating them. The CDR3 length is 11 residues. Germline lookup yields CDR1 DFQATT and CDR2 SNEGSKA (reference sequence). The CDR3 region is CSARRVTEAFF. In DNA form, the CDR3 reads TGCAGTGCTAGACGGGTCACTGAAGCTTTCTTT.

The CDR3 DNA reads as TGCGCCAGCAGCTTGGTAGTCGAGAACACCGGGGAGCTGTTTTTT. Amino acid sequence: CASSLVVENTGELFF. This chain links TRBV5-1 with TRBJ2-2, with no clear D. V lost 0 bases and J 1 base, leaving 7 bases between the germline ends. Looked up from germline, CDR1 is SGHRS and CDR2 is YFSETQ. CDR3 size: 15 residues.

The rearrangement joins TRBV7-3 to TRBJ1-1; no clear D gene. The CDR3 totals 13 residues. Germline V lookup: CDR1 SGHTA, CDR2 FQGTGA. V was trimmed by 0 bases and J by 11 bases, leaving 13 bases between them. The DNA for the CDR3 is TGTGCCAGCAGCTTAACGGTGACAAGTAGGGCTTTCTTT. This encodes CASSLTVTSRAFF.

The CDR3 spells CASSTGTSFYNEQFF. CDR3 nucleotide sequence: TGTGCCAGCAGCACCGGGACTAGTTTCTACAATGAGCAGTTCTTC. This chain joins TRBV11-2 and TRBJ2-1, with TRBD2 matching over 8 bases. Germline V gene data show CDR1 as SGHAT and CDR2 as FQNNGV. Trimming removed 5 bases from V and 3 bases from J; junction bases left unmatched: 6. This CDR3 is 15 amino acids long.

A single count supports this clone. V and J are TRBV7-2 and TRBJ2-2, with 9 bases aligning to TRBD2. This CDR3 contains 17 residues. In germline, CDR1 is SGHTA, CDR2 FQGNSA. Trimming cost V 5 bases and J 5 bases; bases outside gene matches: 12. The CDR3 bases are TGTGCCAGCAGCCAAAGCGCGGCGGGGGGGCGAACCGGGGAGCTGTTTTTT. It is translated as CASSQSAAGGRTGELFF.

The chain combines TRBV6-5 with TRBJ1-4, with 12 positions matching TRBD1. V lost 7 bases, J lost 8 bases, and 8 bases stayed unmatched. This CDR3 comprises 15 residues. Germline assignment: CDR1 MNHEY and CDR2 SVGAGI. In DNA form, the CDR3 reads TGTGCCAGCACCGACGGGGGACAGGGGGCAGAAAAACTGTTTTTT. Translation: CASTDGGQGAEKLFF.

The chain combines TRBV3-1 (or the pseudogene TRBV3-2) with TRBJ2-7, with D possibly matching TRBD1 (6 bases). The germline V and J ends were trimmed by 2 bases and 3 bases, with 11 bases remaining between them. The length of the CDR3 is 14 residues. Germline loops: CDR1 LGHDT, CDR2 YNNKEL (reference sequence). CDR3 sequence (DNA): TGTGCCAGCAGCCAAAAAACAGGGATCTACGAGCAGTACTTC. This encodes CASSQKTGIYEQYF.

The rearrangement joins TRBV7-9 to TRBJ1-4; tentative D call: TRBD1 (5 bases). Germline values: CDR1 SEHNR, CDR2 FQNEAQ (reference sequence). Trimming shortened V by 5 bases and J by 4 bases, and 26 bases separated the two germline ends. The CDR3 runs to 19 residues. The CDR3, as DNA: TGTGCCAGCAGCCCAGGGTGGGTGATAGAGCGACATGATAATGAAAAACTGTTTTTT. Translated, it gives CASSPGWVIERHDNEKLFF.

The CDR3 DNA is TGTGCCAGCTCGCTTGAGGATTACTACAATGAGCAGTTCTTC. The encoded protein is CASSLEDYYNEQFF. The chain has TRBV5-5 and TRBJ2-1; D gene ambiguous. Trimming removed 7 bases from V and 3 bases from J, with 14 bases in between. This CDR3 is built from 14 residues. The germline V gene encodes CDR1 SGHKS and CDR2 YYEKEE (reference sequence).

CDR3 residues: CASSQQGYEQYF. For the CDR3, the DNA is TGTGCCAGCAGCCAACAGGGCTACGAGCAGTACTTC. This chain links TRBV5-5 with TRBJ2-7; maybe TRBD1 (6 bases). The CDR3 runs to 12 residues. V was pared by 4 bases and J by 3 bases, with 8 bases between. Germline V gene lookup returns CDR1 SGHKS and CDR2 YYEKEE (reference sequence).

The chain joins TRBV7-9 to TRBJ1-3, with D unclear. The V end was cut by 4 bases, the J end by 1 base, with 8 bases between. The CDR3 is 14 residues long. Germline values: CDR1 SEHNR, CDR2 FQNEAQ (reference sequence). The CDR3 region has the DNA TGTGCCAGCAGCTCCTTGAGATCTGGAAACACCATATATTTT. Its translation: CASSSLRSGNTIYF.

The V and J genes are TRBV4-1 and TRBJ2-5; D call uncertain. This CDR3 region has 13 residues. V lost 8 bases and J 4 bases, leaving 14 bases between the germline ends. The germline gives CDR1 MGHRA, CDR2 YSYEKL. Written as DNA, the CDR3 is TGCGCCAGCGGCCCCTCCAAGAGAGAGACCCAGTACTTC. Translation: CASGPSKRETQYF.

The chain employs TRBV12-1 and TRBJ1-1. TRBV12-1 is a listed pseudogene. The CDR3 loop spans 8 amino acids. CDR3 sequence reads: CASSPVFF. The CDR3 DNA sequence: TGTGCCAGCAGCCCCGTTTTCTTT.

Only one count was recorded for this clone. The V gene is TRBV28, the J gene TRBJ1-5; D is possibly TRBD1 (5 bases). This CDR3 has 17 residues. Germline CDR1 and CDR2: MDHEN and SYDVKM. V was shortened by 4 bases and J by 2 bases, with 18 bases between the two germline ends. DNA of the CDR3: TGTGCCAGCAGTTCGGCGGCCCTCAGGGAGGGCAATCAGCCCCAGCATTTT. Its translation: CASSSAALREGNQPQHF.

For this clone: Other DNA variants within this sample encode the same CDR3. The chain couples TRBV5-1 to TRBJ2-1; D gene uncertain. Germline lookup yields CDR1 SGHRS and CDR2 YFSETQ. Between the trimmed V and J ends, which lost 0 bases and 8 bases, there was a span of 6 bases. CDR3 length equals 12 residues. DNA of the CDR3: TGCGCCAGCAGCTTGGTAGGAGATGAGCAGTTCTTC. Translated, it gives CASSLVGDEQFF.

The chain links TRBV6-5 to TRBJ1-2, with TRBD1 as a possible D gene (5 bases). Germline loops: CDR1 MNHEY, CDR2 SVGAGI. V lost 7 bases and J lost 7, with 16 bases in between. The CDR3 sequence is 13 residues long. CDR3 protein: CASIETGDSGYTF. The CDR3 bases are TGTGCCAGCATAGAAACGGGAGACAGTGGCTACACCTTC.

CDR3 DNA sequence: TGTGCCAGCAGCTCAGACGTTACAGGGGTCGGTGGCTACACCTTC. Translation gives CASSSDVTGVGGYTF. This chain joins TRBV7-6 and TRBJ1-2; 7 nucleotides match TRBD1. V trimming: 4 bases; J trimming: 7 bases; junction bases outside the gene matches: 12. CDR1 and CDR2 (germline): SGHVS, FNYEAQ. The CDR3 sequence is 15 residues long. The full variable domain, in which reference TRBV7-6 and TRBJ1-2 provide the parts outside the CDR3, is GAGVSQSPRYKVTKRGQDVALRCDPISGHVSLYWYRQALGQGPEFLTYFNYEAQQDKSGLPNDRFSAERPEGSISTLTIQRTEQRDSAMYRCASSSDVTGVGGYTFGSGTRLTVV.

The rearrangement uses TRBV3-1 (or the pseudogene TRBV3-2) and TRBJ2-4; D is perhaps TRBD1 (6 bases). V lost 1 base to trimming and J lost 6 bases, with 7 bases between them. Germline V gene lookup returns CDR1 LGHDT and CDR2 YNNKEL (reference sequence). This CDR3 is 13 amino acids long. The CDR3 sequence: CASSQGGRNIQYF. The CDR3 region has the DNA TGTGCCAGCAGCCAAGGGGGGCGAAACATTCAGTACTTC.

The chain uses TRBV7-8 and TRBJ2-7; D gene unclear. The CDR3 has 14 residues. In germline, CDR1 is SGHVS, CDR2 FQNEAQ. The V gene lost 6 bases and the J gene lost 3 bases, with 15 bases spanning the gap. The CDR3 protein is CASRPEVHNYEQYF. The DNA for the CDR3 is TGTGCCAGCAGACCCGAGGTACACAACTACGAGCAGTACTTC.

This chain connects TRBV18 to TRBJ1-6; D possibly corresponds to TRBD1 (6 bases). The V end lost 3 bases, the J end lost 7 bases, and 10 bases lay between the germline ends. The CDR3 contains 14 residues. In germline, CDR1 is KGHSH, CDR2 LQKENI. CDR3 nucleotides: TGTGCCAGCTCACCGGGGCAGGGGAATTCACCCCTCCACTTT. This codes for CASSPGQGNSPLHF. The full variable domain, completed using reference TRBV18 and TRBJ1-6, is NAGVMQNPRHLVRRRGQEARLRCSPMKGHSHVYWYRQLPEEGLKFMVYLQKENIIDESGMPKERFSAEFPKEGPSILRIQQVVRGDSAAYFCASSPGQGNSPLHFGNGTRLTVT.

The chain couples TRBV7-9 to TRBJ2-1; 8 bases fit TRBD2. This CDR3 has 13 residues. The germline V gene has CDR1 SEHNR and CDR2 FQNEAQ (reference sequence). V was pared by 7 bases and J by 10 bases, with 9 bases of the junction left unmatched. The DNA for the CDR3 is TGTGCCAGCACAACGGGGGGGCCCCTCGAGCAGTTCTTC. It yields the protein CASTTGGPLEQFF.

The rearrangement joins TRBV6-5 to TRBJ1-1, with 8 bases matching TRBD1. Looked up from germline, CDR1 is MNHEY and CDR2 is SVGAGI. The CDR3 runs 15 residues. V gave up 7 bases and J gave up 0 bases; unmatched junction bases: 7. The CDR3 bases are TGTGCCAGCAAAGATGAGGGACAGGTGAACACTGAAGCTTTCTTT. Protein: CASKDEGQVNTEAFF.

The CDR3 region is CASSLAQGAFGETQYF. As DNA, the CDR3 is TGTGCCAGCAGCTTAGCTCAGGGGGCTTTTGGGGAGACCCAGTACTTC. This chain connects TRBV7-7 to TRBJ2-5, with 8 positions matching TRBD1. The trim removed 0 bases at V and 5 bases at J, leaving 8 bases unmatched. CDR3 length: 16 amino acids. Germline V CDR1 and CDR2: SSHAT, FNYEAQ (reference sequence).

The chain has TRBV25-1 and TRBJ2-5; 8 positions agree with TRBD2. The CDR3 totals 13 residues. Germline V gene sequence: CDR1 MGHDK, CDR2 SYGVNS. V lost 8 bases to trimming and J lost 7 bases; unmatched junction nucleotides: 9. CDR3 amino acids: CASCNGGEGTQYF. CDR3 bases: TGTGCCAGCTGTAACGGGGGGGAGGGGACCCAGTACTTC.

The rearrangement uses TRBV15 and TRBJ2-2; D is perhaps TRBD2 (7 bases). Per the germline V gene, CDR1 is LNHNV and CDR2 is YYDKDF (reference sequence). V lost 0 bases to trimming and J lost 6 bases, with 14 bases between them. The CDR3 totals 16 residues. The CDR3 reads CATSRDRGARAGELFF. DNA for the CDR3: TGTGCCACCAGCAGAGATCGGGGGGCCCGGGCCGGGGAGCTGTTTTTT.

The CDR3 DNA follows: TGTGCCAGCAGTCCTGCCCGGGGGGACATATTAGATACGCAGTATTTT. Translating it yields CASSPARGDILDTQYF. The rearrangement uses TRBV4-2 and TRBJ2-3; possible D gene TRBD2, 7 bases. Germline loops: CDR1 LGHNA, CDR2 YNFKEQ. CDR3 length equals 16 residues. Trimming cost V 6 bases and J 5 bases, with 21 bases left between them.

This chain connects TRBV19 to TRBJ2-7; 8 bases align to TRBD2. The V segment lost 0 bases and the J segment 2 bases; nucleotides outside the gene matches: 6. The germline V gene has CDR1 LNHDA and CDR2 SQIVND (reference sequence). The CDR3 has 16 amino acids. The CDR3 loop reads CASSIEHTGGPYEQYF. The CDR3 DNA reads as TGTGCCAGTAGTATAGAACATACGGGAGGGCCCTACGAGCAGTACTTC.

A word on this clone: The germline gene is not matched at one end of the junction; a read error may be the cause. The chain joins TRBV6-6 to TRBJ1-5; possibly TRBD1 for D (6 bases). CDR3 length: 15 residues. CDR1 is MNHNY and CDR2 is SVGAGI in the germline V gene (reference sequence). CDR3 DNA: TGTGCCAGCAGATACTCAGGGGAAGGCAATCAGCCCCAGCATTTT. This translates into CASRYSGEGNQPQHF.